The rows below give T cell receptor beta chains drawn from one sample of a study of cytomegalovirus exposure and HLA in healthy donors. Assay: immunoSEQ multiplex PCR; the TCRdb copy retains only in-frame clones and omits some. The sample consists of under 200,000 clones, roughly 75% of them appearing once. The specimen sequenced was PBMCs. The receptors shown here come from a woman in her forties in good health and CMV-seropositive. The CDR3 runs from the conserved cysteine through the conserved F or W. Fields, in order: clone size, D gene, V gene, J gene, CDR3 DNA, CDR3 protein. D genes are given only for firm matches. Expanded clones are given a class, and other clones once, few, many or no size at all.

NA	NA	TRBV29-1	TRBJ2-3	TGCAGCGTTCTTCGCGGTATCGGTAGCACAGATACGCAGTATTTT	CSVLRGIGSTDTQYF
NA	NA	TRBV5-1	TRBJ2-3	TGCGCCAGCAGCTTAGATCGGCCCTCTAGAGATACGCAGTATTTT	CASSLDRPSRDTQYF
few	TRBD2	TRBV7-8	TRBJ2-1	TGTGCCAGCAGCTTATTCGGCGGGACTAGCGGCAATGAGCAGTTCTTC	CASSLFGGTSGNEQFF
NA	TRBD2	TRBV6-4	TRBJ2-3	TGTGCCAGCAGTGACTCGAGTCGACTAGCGGGGAGTAGTCCAGATACGCAGTATTTT	CASSDSSRLAGSSPDTQYF
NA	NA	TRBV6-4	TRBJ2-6	TGTGCCAGCAGTGACTCCGGGGTCGGGGGAGCCAACGTCCTGACTTTC	CASSDSGVGGANVLTF
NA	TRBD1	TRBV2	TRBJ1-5	TGTGCCAGCAGAGATATCGACAGGGTGGTGGATCAGCCCCAGCATTTT	CASRDIDRVVDQPQHF
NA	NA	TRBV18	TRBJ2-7	TGTGCCAGCTCACCACGACAGTTAGACGAGCAGTACTTC	CASSPRQLDEQYF
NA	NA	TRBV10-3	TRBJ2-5	TGTGCCATCAGTGAAAACATCAGGGGAGAGACCCAGTACTTC	CAISENIRGETQYF
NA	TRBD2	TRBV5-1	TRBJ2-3	TGCGCCAGCAGCTTTGGGAGGGACGATACGCAGTATTTT	CASSFGRDDTQYF
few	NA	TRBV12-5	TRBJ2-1	TGTGCTAGTGGTCCCGCGGGAGTCAGGGGCGGCTCCAATGAGCAGTTCTTC	CASGPAGVRGGSNEQFF
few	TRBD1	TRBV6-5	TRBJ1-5	TGTGCCAGCAGAGCGACAGGGGAGGATGATCAGCCCCAGCATTTT	CASRATGEDDQPQHF
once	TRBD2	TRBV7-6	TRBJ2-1	TGTGCCAGCAGCTTTGGACTAGCGGGTAATGAGCAGTTCTTC	CASSFGLAGNEQFF
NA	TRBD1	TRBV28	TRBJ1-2	TGTGCCAGCACCGCACCACAGGGGGCGCGTGGCTACACCTTC	CASTAPQGARGYTF
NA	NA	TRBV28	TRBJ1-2	TGTGCCAGCAGTTTTATCTATGGCTACACCTTC	CASSFIYGYTF
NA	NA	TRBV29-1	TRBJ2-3	TGCAGCGTTGATAAAACAGGCACAGATACGCAGTATTTT	CSVDKTGTDTQYF
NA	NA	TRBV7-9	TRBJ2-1	TGTGCCAGCAGCTTAGGAGAGTACAATGAGCAGTTCTTC	CASSLGEYNEQFF
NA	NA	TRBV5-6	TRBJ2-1	TGTGCCAGCAGCTTGCAAGCGAGGCCCTACAATGAGCAGTTCTTC	CASSLQARPYNEQFF
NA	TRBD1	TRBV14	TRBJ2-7	TGTGCCAGCAGCCAAGAAGGACAGGGGGCGCGTGAGCAGTACTTC	CASSQEGQGAREQYF
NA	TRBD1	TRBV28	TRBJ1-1	TGTGCCAGCAGTTCCCCTCAGGGGGACGTGAGGACTGAAGCTTTCTTT	CASSSPQGDVRTEAFF
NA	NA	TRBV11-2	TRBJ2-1	TGTGCCAGCAGCTTAGATCCACGACCGCTTAGGGGGGGTGAGCAGTTCTTC	CASSLDPRPLRGGEQFF
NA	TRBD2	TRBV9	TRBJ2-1	TGTGCCAGCAGCGGGGGACTAGCGGAGGAACAGTTCTTC	CASSGGLAEEQFF
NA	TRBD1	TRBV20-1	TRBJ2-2	TGCAGTGCTGGGGACAGGAGGGAGCTGTTTTTT	CSAGDRRELFF
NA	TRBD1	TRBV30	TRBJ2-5	TGTGCCTGGAGGATGGTCAGGGGGTACCAAGAGACCCAGTACTTC	CAWRMVRGYQETQYF
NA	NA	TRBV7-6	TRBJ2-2	TGTGCCAGCAGTAGAGACGGAGGGATCGGGGAGCTGTTTTTT	CASSRDGGIGELFF
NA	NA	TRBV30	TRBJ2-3	TGTGCCTGGAGTGAACAACCAGATACGCAGTATTTT	CAWSEQPDTQYF
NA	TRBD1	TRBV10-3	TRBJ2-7	TGTGCCATCAGACCCGGGACAGACTCCTCCGAGCAGTACTTC	CAIRPGTDSSEQYF
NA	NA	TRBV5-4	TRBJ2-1	TGTGCCAGCAGCTTAAAAGGGTTGGCGGGGATGGATGAGCAGTTCTTC	CASSLKGLAGMDEQFF
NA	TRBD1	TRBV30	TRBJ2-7	TGTGCCTGGAGACAGGGGGTATACTACGAGCAGTACTTC	CAWRQGVYYEQYF
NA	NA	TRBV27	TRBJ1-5	TGTGCCAGCAGTTTATATGGCAGCAATCAGCCCCAGCATTTT	CASSLYGSNQPQHF
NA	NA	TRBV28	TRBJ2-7	TGTGCCAGCAGTTCGACCAGGGGTTCCCCCATAAGGCAGTACTTC	CASSSTRGSPIRQYF
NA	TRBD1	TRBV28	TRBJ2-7	TGTGCCAGCAGTCGACCGGACAGGGCCCCCTACGAGCAGTACTTC	CASSRPDRAPYEQYF
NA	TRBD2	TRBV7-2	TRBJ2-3	TGTGCCAGCAGAACGGGACTAGCGGGAGGTAGCACAGATACGCAGTATTTT	CASRTGLAGGSTDTQYF
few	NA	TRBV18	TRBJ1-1	TGTGCCAGCTCACCACCGGGGGCAGACCCTAACACTGAAGCTTTCTTT	CASSPPGADPNTEAFF
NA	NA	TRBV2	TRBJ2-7	TGTGCCAGCAGCTCAGAAGGCGGCTACGAGCAGTACTTC	CASSSEGGYEQYF
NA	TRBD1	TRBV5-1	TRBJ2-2	TGCGCCAGCAGGCCCGTCAGGGGGAGGAACACCGGGGAGCTGTTTTTT	CASRPVRGRNTGELFF
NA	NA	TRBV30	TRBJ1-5	TGTGCCAGGAGTGCGCCCACAGGGAGCAATCAGCCCCAGCATTTT	CARSAPTGSNQPQHF
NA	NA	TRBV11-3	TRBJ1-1	TGTGCCAGCAGCTCTGGGCCGAACACTGAAGCTTTCTTT	CASSSGPNTEAFF
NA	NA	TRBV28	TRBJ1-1	TGTGCCAGCAGCTACACTGAAGCTTTCTTT	CASSYTEAFF
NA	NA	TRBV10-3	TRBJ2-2	TGTGCCATCAGTGAGGCAGCGAACACCGGGGAGCTGTTTTTT	CAISEAANTGELFF
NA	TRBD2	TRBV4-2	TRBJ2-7	TGTGCCAGCAGCGGAGGTAGCGGGGGCTCCTACGAGCAGTACTTC	CASSGGSGGSYEQYF
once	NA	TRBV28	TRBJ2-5	TGTGCCAGCAGTTTTCCCCCATCAGAGACCCAGTACTTC	CASSFPPSETQYF
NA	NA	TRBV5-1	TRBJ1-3	TGCGCCAGCAGCTTGGGCCCACGAGAGGGTTCAGGAAACACCATATATTTT	CASSLGPREGSGNTIYF
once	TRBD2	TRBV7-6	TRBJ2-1	TGTGCCAGCAGCCTACTAGCGGGAATCTACAATGAGCAGTTCTTC	CASSLLAGIYNEQFF
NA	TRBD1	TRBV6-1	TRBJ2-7	TGTGCCAGCAGTGAAAGTAGGGGGACAGGTACCTACGAGCAGTACTTC	CASSESRGTGTYEQYF
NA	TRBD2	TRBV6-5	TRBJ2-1	TGTGCCAGCAGTTACTCGATCCCGGGAGGGCGGCCTGAGCAGTTCTTC	CASSYSIPGGRPEQFF